This T cell receptor beta chain comes out of a study of blood T cell repertoires in COVID-19. Generated by immunoSEQ multiplex PCR, the TCRdb table keeps only in-frame clones and is missing some. The data contain about 200,000 clones, approximately 78% of them seen just once; the ten biggest clones take up around 8%. Germline CDR1 reads KGHSH; CDR2 reads LQKENI. The CDR3 totals 14 residues. V lost 3 bases, J lost 5 bases, and 10 bases lay in between. This sequence originates from a woman older than 75 with COVID-19, enrolled during active disease. The rearrangement uses TRBV18 and TRBJ2-2; possible D gene TRBD2, 5 bases. The material sequenced was peripheral blood. For the CDR3, the DNA is TGTGCCAGCTCACCGCTAGCAGTTACCGGGGAGCTGTTTTTT. Translating gives CASSPLAVTGELFF.